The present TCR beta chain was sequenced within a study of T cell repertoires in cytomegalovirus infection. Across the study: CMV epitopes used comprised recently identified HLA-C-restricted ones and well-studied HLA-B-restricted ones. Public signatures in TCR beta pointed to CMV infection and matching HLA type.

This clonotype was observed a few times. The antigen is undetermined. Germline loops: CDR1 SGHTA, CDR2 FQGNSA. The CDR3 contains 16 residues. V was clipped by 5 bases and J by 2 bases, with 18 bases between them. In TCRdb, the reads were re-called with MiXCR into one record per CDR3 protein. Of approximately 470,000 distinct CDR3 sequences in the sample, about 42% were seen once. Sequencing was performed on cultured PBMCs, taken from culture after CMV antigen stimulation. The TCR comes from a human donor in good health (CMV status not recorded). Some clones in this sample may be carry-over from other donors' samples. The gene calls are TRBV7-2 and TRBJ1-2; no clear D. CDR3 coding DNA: TGTGCCAGCAGCCGCTTCGGTGGTAACCTAAACTATGGCTACACCTTC. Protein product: CASSRFGGNLNYGYTF. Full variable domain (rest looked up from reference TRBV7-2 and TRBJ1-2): GAGVSQSPSNKVTEKGKDVELRCDPISGHTALYWYRQSLGQGLEFLIYFQGNSAPDKSGLPSDRFSAERTGGSVSTLTIQRTQQEDSAVYLCASSRFGGNLNYGYTFGSGTRLTVV.